This TCR beta chain derives from a study of human thymus T cells. The source of the thymus tissue was resections taken during corrective heart surgery. CDR3 size: 13 residues. Trimming removed 3 bases from V and 4 bases from J, with 8 bases in between. CDR1 is MGHDK, CDR2 SYGVNS, per germline. Sequenced by immunoSEQ multiplex PCR; TCRdb stores in-frame clones only, minus some. Here the sample spans tens of thousands of clones, over 85% being singletons. The source of this sequence is a girl less than two years old with a congenital heart defect but otherwise immunologically healthy. This chain joins TRBV25-1 and TRBJ2-3; D may match TRBD1 or TRBD2 (5 bases each). Sequencing used thymus tissue. The CDR3 DNA is TGTGCCAGCAGTGATCTGGGGGCAGATACGCAGTATTTT. Translating it yields CASSDLGADTQYF. The full variable domain, completed using reference TRBV25-1 and TRBJ2-3, is EADIYQTPRYLVIGTGKKITLECSQTMGHDKMYWYQQDPGMELHLIHYSYGVNSTEKGDLSSESTVSRIRTEHFPLTLESARPSHTSQYLCASSDLGADTQYFGPGTRLTVL.